The clone carrying this T cell receptor (beta chain) was observed a few times. This sample was included in a study of blood T cell repertoires in COVID-19. As for the study in general: Material from acute and convalescent COVID-19 was sourced from the United States, Italy and Spain. Sample material is recorded as cDNA or gDNA derived from T cells, B-cell-depleted T cells, or PBMCs.

The assay was immunoSEQ multiplex PCR, and TCRdb's table has in-frame clones only and misses some. The profile covers 84,000 or so clones, with roughly 80% appearing a single time and about a third taken by the ten largest. V was pared by 0 bases and J by 8 bases, with 20 bases between. Germline V gene sequence: CDR1 SGDLS, CDR2 YYNGEE. This CDR3 is built from 16 residues. In Seattle, patients joined the study during active infection and were tracked longitudinally. Sequences were obtained from peripheral blood. The TCR was taken from a man between 60 and 75 years old with COVID-19, enrolled during active disease. This chain joins TRBV9 and TRBJ1-1, with a possible D match to TRBD1 (6 bases). The CDR3 DNA reads as TGTGCCAGCAGCGTAGTCCCCGAGGGGGGGCGAGGAGAAGCTTTCTTT. Amino acid sequence: CASSVVPEGGRGEAFF.